These T cell receptor beta chains were read from a single sample in a study of cytotoxic CD8 clonotypes in ibrutinib-treated CLL. Method: immunoSEQ multiplex PCR; TCRdb's copy keeps in-frame clones and lacks some. The repertoire holds 150,000 or so clones, with approximately 80% as singletons. The starting material was PBMCs, obtained after 12 months of ibrutinib treatment. All receptors derive from a human donor with chronic lymphocytic leukemia. The CDR3 runs from the conserved cysteine through the conserved F or W. The D gene is left open where the match is weak. For some rows the clone size is stated as once, few or many, or as a class when expanded; others skip it.

d_call: TRBD2
j_call: TRBJ2-3
v_call: TRBV5-1
clone_size: -
cdr3_aa: CASSLGLAGVATDTQYF
cdr3_nt: TGCGCCAGCAGCTTAGGACTAGCGGGAGTGGCCACAGATACGCAGTATTTT

d_call: -
j_call: TRBJ2-7
v_call: TRBV15
clone_size: once
cdr3_aa: CATSRDRAVSSNEQYF
cdr3_nt: TGTGCCACCAGCAGAGATCGGGCAGTCAGCTCGAACGAGCAGTACTTC

d_call: -
j_call: TRBJ2-7
v_call: TRBV9
clone_size: -
cdr3_aa: CASSLLYEQYF
cdr3_nt: TGTGCCAGCAGCCTTCTTTACGAGCAGTACTTC

d_call: -
j_call: TRBJ2-1
v_call: TRBV7-9
clone_size: few
cdr3_aa: CASSLFLEQFF
cdr3_nt: TGTGCCAGCAGCTTGTTCCTTGAGCAGTTCTTC

d_call: TRBD1
j_call: TRBJ2-7
v_call: TRBV11-2
clone_size: -
cdr3_aa: CASSSIQGAKAYEQYF
cdr3_nt: TGTGCCAGCAGCTCCATACAGGGGGCTAAAGCCTACGAGCAGTACTTC

d_call: TRBD2
j_call: TRBJ2-1
v_call: TRBV4-3
clone_size: -
cdr3_aa: CASSRVAGGYEQFF
cdr3_nt: TGCGCCAGCAGCAGAGTAGCGGGAGGGTATGAGCAGTTCTTC

d_call: -
j_call: TRBJ1-1
v_call: TRBV20-1
clone_size: few
cdr3_aa: CSAYRMTEAFF
cdr3_nt: TGCAGTGCTTACAGGATGACTGAAGCTTTCTTT

d_call: -
j_call: TRBJ2-2
v_call: TRBV19
clone_size: -
cdr3_aa: CASSIGAANTGELFF
cdr3_nt: TGTGCCAGTAGTATAGGGGCCGCGAACACCGGGGAGCTGTTTTTT

d_call: TRBD2
j_call: TRBJ2-3
v_call: TRBV30
clone_size: -
cdr3_aa: CAWDKGLAGADTQYF
cdr3_nt: TGTGCCTGGGATAAGGGACTAGCGGGAGCCGATACGCAGTATTTT

d_call: TRBD1
j_call: TRBJ2-7
v_call: TRBV2
clone_size: few
cdr3_aa: CASSRDRELYEQYF
cdr3_nt: TGTGCCAGCAGCCGGGACAGAGAGCTCTACGAGCAGTACTTC

d_call: TRBD2
j_call: TRBJ2-3
v_call: TRBV14
clone_size: -
cdr3_aa: CASSRLAGAGTDTQYF
cdr3_nt: TGTGCCAGCAGCCGACTAGCGGGAGCGGGCACAGATACGCAGTATTTT

d_call: -
j_call: TRBJ2-1
v_call: TRBV19
clone_size: few
cdr3_aa: CASSITGIDEQFF
cdr3_nt: TGTGCCAGTAGTATCACAGGGATCGATGAGCAGTTCTTC

d_call: -
j_call: TRBJ1-5
v_call: TRBV7-6
clone_size: -
cdr3_aa: CASSSRPNQPQHF
cdr3_nt: TGTGCCAGCAGCTCCCGTCCAAATCAGCCCCAGCATTTT

d_call: -
j_call: TRBJ2-5
v_call: TRBV5-6
clone_size: -
cdr3_aa: CASSPDSKETQYF
cdr3_nt: TGTGCCAGCAGTCCCGACAGTAAAGAGACCCAGTACTTC

d_call: TRBD1
j_call: TRBJ1-1
v_call: TRBV6-1
clone_size: -
cdr3_aa: CASSAHRGLSTEAFF
cdr3_nt: TGTGCCAGCAGTGCCCACAGGGGATTGAGCACTGAAGCTTTCTTT

d_call: -
j_call: TRBJ2-1
v_call: TRBV6-5
clone_size: once
cdr3_aa: CASSDRQIYNEQFF
cdr3_nt: TGTGCCAGCAGTGACAGACAGATCTACAATGAGCAGTTCTTC

d_call: -
j_call: TRBJ2-1
v_call: TRBV6-5
clone_size: -
cdr3_aa: CASRFTHYNEQFF
cdr3_nt: TGTGCCAGCAGATTTACCCACTACAATGAGCAGTTCTTC

d_call: -
j_call: TRBJ2-3
v_call: TRBV11-2
clone_size: many
cdr3_aa: CASSLSPGYGTGTQYF
cdr3_nt: TGTGCCAGCAGCCTCAGTCCGGGTTATGGAACGGGTACGCAGTATTTT

d_call: -
j_call: TRBJ1-2
v_call: TRBV18
clone_size: few
cdr3_aa: CASSPDRNYGYTF
cdr3_nt: TGTGCCAGCTCACCTGACAGAAACTATGGCTACACCTTC

d_call: -
j_call: TRBJ1-1
v_call: TRBV7-9
clone_size: -
cdr3_aa: CASSLGSSEAMLAFF
cdr3_nt: TGTGCCAGCAGCTTAGGTAGTTCCGAGGCCATGTTGGCTTTCTTT

d_call: -
j_call: TRBJ2-1
v_call: TRBV9
clone_size: -
cdr3_aa: CASSVGMIEGYNEQFF
cdr3_nt: TGTGCCAGCAGCGTAGGAATGATAGAGGGGTACAATGAGCAGTTCTTC

d_call: TRBD2
j_call: TRBJ2-7
v_call: TRBV19
clone_size: -
cdr3_aa: CASSTASGRSQYF
cdr3_nt: TGTGCCAGTAGTACGGCTAGCGGGAGGTCGCAGTACTTC